Each of the 5 T cell receptor beta chains below was sequenced from the same sample in a study of technical replicates of blood from a handful of donors (TCRdb year 2017). Library preparation employed the immunoSEQ multiplex PCR assay. TCRdb mirrors the immuneACCESS table, restricted to in-frame sequences. Some clones are absent from its copies; in checked studies, under half trace to an unresolved V gene, and the reason for the others is unknown. This sample gives roughly 100,000 clones in total; 90% to 97% of them show up just once. The ten most abundant clones make up approximately 0.37% of the sample. Sequenced sample: T cells isolated from PBMCs. All receptors come from a human donor in good health.

This clone has a single count. The CDR3 sequence: CASSLPNLATSYEQYF. In DNA form, the CDR3 reads TGTGCCAGCAGCCTCCCCAACCTAGCGACATCCTACGAGCAGTACTTC. J is TRBJ2-7 and V is TRBV7-2, with a possible D match to TRBD2 (6 bases). The ends were cut back, 5 bases at V and 1 base at J, with 18 bases in the middle. There are 16 residues in the CDR3. Germline V lookup: CDR1 SGHTA, CDR2 FQGNSA.

The chain links TRBV19 to TRBJ2-7; the match to TRBD1 covers 9 bases. Germline V gene data show CDR1 as LNHDA and CDR2 as SQIVND (reference sequence). Unmatched junction bases numbered 5, after V lost 2 bases and J lost 6 bases. The CDR3 has 14 amino acids. The CDR3 spells CASSIRDRESEQYF. The CDR3 coding sequence is TGTGCCAGTAGTATAAGGGACAGGGAATCCGAGCAGTACTTC. The full variable domain, with the rest looked up from reference TRBV19 and TRBJ2-7, is DGGITQSPKYLFRKEGQNVTLSCEQNLNHDAMYWYRQDPGQGLRLIYYSQIVNDFQKGDIAEGYSVSREKKESFPLTVTSAQKNPTAFYLCASSIRDRESEQYFGPGTRLTVT.

This rearrangement joins TRBV4-3 to TRBJ2-4; no clear D gene. Germline assignment: CDR1 LGHNA and CDR2 YSLEER. V lost 0 bases to trimming and J lost 2 bases, with 17 bases between them. The CDR3 length is 18 residues. In nucleotides, the CDR3 is TGCGCCAGCAGCCAAGATGCGGTATCCCCCAACACCAAAAACATTCAGTACTTC. It yields the protein CASSQDAVSPNTKNIQYF.

This sequence joins TRBV30 and TRBJ2-3, with D possibly TRBD2 on 6 matching bases. Germline V gives CDR1 GTSNPN, CDR2 SVGIG (reference sequence). Trimming pared 4 bases from V and 2 bases from J, leaving 10 bases between. This CDR3 region has 13 residues. CDR3 in amino acids: CAWIAENTDTQYF. The CDR3 coding sequence is TGTGCCTGGATAGCGGAAAACACAGATACGCAGTATTTT.

As DNA, the CDR3 is TGTGCCAGCAGCGACGACCCCGGGGGGACCCAGTACTTC. This encodes CASSDDPGGTQYF. The chain has TRBV9 and TRBJ2-5; tentatively, D is TRBD2 (6 bases). V gave up 3 bases and J gave up 7 bases, with 13 bases separating them. This CDR3 has 13 residues. CDR1 SGDLS and CDR2 YYNGEE come from the germline V gene.